Included here is one T cell receptor beta chain sequence, with context. This sample was taken from a study of CD8 T cells in Susac syndrome. Germline loops: CDR1 SQVTM, CDR2 ANQGSEA. The CDR3 has 12 residues. The V end was cut by 3 bases, the J end by 2 bases, with 7 bases between. Reverse transcription of roughly 0.45 to 1 ug RNA was carried out with random hexamers. Amplification of TCR beta CDR3 by immunoSEQ multiplex PCR spanned 54 Vbeta and 13 Jbeta. TCRdb used MiXCR to reprocess the immunoSEQ multiplex PCR reads, holding one entry per CDR3 protein. The sample consists of some 260,000 distinct CDR3 sequences, around 83% of them appearing once. The authors carried out high-throughput sequencing of TCR beta. They applied it to CD8+ and CD4+ T cells obtained from blood. The multiple sclerosis controls comprised treatment-naive patients whose relapsing-remitting disease was stable or active. TEMRA cells were FACS-enriched, while CD8+ and CD4+ T cells were negatively isolated.

V is TRBV29-1 and J is TRBJ1-1, with D perhaps TRBD1 (5 bases). What was sequenced was CD8+ T cells from PBMCs. This TCR was sampled from a human donor with multiple sclerosis. For the CDR3, the DNA is TGCAGCGTTGATCAGGGAAACACTGAAGCTTTCTTT. Translating it yields CSVDQGNTEAFF.